This T cell receptor beta chain appears in the sequencing data of a study of blood T cell repertoires in COVID-19. About the study: Acute and convalescent COVID-19 samples came from the United States, Italy and Spain. T cells, B-cell-depleted T cells, or PBMCs supplied cDNA or gDNA.

In assigning cohorts, the study relied on participant-reported clinical history. In the authors' methods: Using reference gene primer amplification, nucleated cell counts were estimated. Here immunoSEQ multiplex PCR was the method, and the copy in TCRdb shows in-frame clones only, minus some. That table furnishes V, J and clone size, whereas the DNA furnished D and trimming. Found here are hundreds of thousands of clones, almost 90% of them singletons; the top ten hold roughly 15%. This TCR came from a woman aged 45-59 years with acute COVID-19. Material: PBMCs or T cells enriched from blood (not recorded which).

The CDR3 spells CASSADNPGRSTDTQYF. The CDR3 DNA follows: TGTGCCAGCAGCGCCGATAACCCCGGTCGTAGCACAGATACGCAGTATTTT. The chain links TRBV9 to TRBJ2-3, with D uncertain. The germline V gene has CDR1 SGDLS and CDR2 YYNGEE. The CDR3 runs to 17 residues. Trimming stripped 3 bases from V and 0 bases from J, with 17 bases between.